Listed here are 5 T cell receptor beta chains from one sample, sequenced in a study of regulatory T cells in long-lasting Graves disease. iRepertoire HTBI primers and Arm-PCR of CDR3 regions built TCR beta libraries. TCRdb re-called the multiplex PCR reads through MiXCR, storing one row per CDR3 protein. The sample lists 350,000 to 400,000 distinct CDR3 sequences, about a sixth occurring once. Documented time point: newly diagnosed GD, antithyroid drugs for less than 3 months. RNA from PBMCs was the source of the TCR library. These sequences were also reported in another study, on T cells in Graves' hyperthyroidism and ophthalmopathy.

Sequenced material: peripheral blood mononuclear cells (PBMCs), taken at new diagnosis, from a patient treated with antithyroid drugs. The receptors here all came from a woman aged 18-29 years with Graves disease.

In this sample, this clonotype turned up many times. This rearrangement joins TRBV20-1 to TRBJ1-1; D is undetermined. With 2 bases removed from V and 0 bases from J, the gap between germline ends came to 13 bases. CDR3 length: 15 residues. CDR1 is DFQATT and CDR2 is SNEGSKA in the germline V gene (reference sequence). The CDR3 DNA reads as TGCAGTGCTAGAAGGCAGAACGCCATGAACACTGAAGCTTTCTTT. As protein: CSARRQNAMNTEAFF.

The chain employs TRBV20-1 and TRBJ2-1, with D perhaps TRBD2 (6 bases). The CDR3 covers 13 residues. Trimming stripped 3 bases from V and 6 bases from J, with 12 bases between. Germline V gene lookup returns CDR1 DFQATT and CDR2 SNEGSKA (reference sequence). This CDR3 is CSARGGNPNEQFF. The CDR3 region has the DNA TGCAGTGCTAGGGGGGGTAACCCCAATGAGCAGTTCTTC.

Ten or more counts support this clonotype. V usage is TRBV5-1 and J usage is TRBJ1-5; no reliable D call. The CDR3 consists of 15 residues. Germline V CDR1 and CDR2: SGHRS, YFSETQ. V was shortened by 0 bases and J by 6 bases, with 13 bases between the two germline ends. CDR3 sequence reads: CASSLDGSLIQPQHF. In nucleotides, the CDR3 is TGCGCCAGCAGCTTGGATGGCTCGCTTATTCAGCCCCAGCATTTT.

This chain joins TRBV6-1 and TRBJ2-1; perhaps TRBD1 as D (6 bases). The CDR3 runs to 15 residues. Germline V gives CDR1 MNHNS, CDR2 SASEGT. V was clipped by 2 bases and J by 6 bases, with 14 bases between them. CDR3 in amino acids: CASSEPYRVGNEQFF. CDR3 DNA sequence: TGTGCCAGCAGTGAACCATACAGGGTGGGCAATGAGCAGTTCTTC.

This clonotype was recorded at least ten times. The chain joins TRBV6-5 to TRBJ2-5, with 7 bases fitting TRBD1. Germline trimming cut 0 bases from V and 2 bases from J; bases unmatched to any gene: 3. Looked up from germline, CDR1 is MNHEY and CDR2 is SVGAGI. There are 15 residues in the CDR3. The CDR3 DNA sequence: TGTGCCAGCAGTTACTCGCAGGGGGTTCAAGAGACCCAGTACTTC. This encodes CASSYSQGVQETQYF.